The rows below give T cell receptor beta chains drawn from one sample of a study of shared clonotypes between healthy human individuals. The assay was immunoSEQ multiplex PCR, and TCRdb's table has in-frame clones only and misses some. Altogether just over 2,000,000 clones are present, approximately 95% being singletons, with the ten largest covering 0.1% to 0.15%. Input material: naive CD4+ T cells sorted from blood. The receptors shown here come from a young man in good health. Both conserved end residues are part of each CDR3. A D gene is named only where the DNA matches it firmly. Some rows mark clone size as missing; the rest say once, few, many or name a class of expanded clone.

TRBV9	TRBJ2-3	-	TRBD2	CASSVVTSGINTDTQYF	TGTGCCAGCAGCGTAGTTACTAGCGGGATAAACACAGATACGCAGTATTTT
TRBV6-5	TRBJ2-6	-	TRBD2	CASSRGGSGANVLTF	TGTGCCAGCAGCCGGGGGGGCTCTGGGGCCAACGTCCTGACTTTC
TRBV30	TRBJ1-3	-	-	CAWSSRLSSGNTIYF	TGTGCCTGGAGTTCAAGACTGAGCTCTGGAAACACCATATATTTT
TRBV30	TRBJ1-2	-	-	CAWREQGLGYGYTF	TGTGCCTGGAGAGAACAGGGCCTTGGCTATGGCTACACCTTC
TRBV18	TRBJ2-6	-	-	CASSPFSGSGANVLTF	TGTGCCAGCTCACCTTTCTCTGGATCTGGGGCCAACGTCCTGACTTTC
TRBV6-5	TRBJ2-6	-	-	CASSYSGYSGANVLTF	TGTGCCAGCAGTTACTCCGGGTACTCTGGGGCCAACGTCCTGACTTTC
TRBV28	TRBJ2-7	-	-	CASSRPLTVTYEQYF	TGTGCCAGCAGCCGGCCTCTGACAGTTACCTACGAGCAGTACTTC
TRBV18	TRBJ1-2	-	TRBD1	CASSPITRGRSIEGYTF	TGTGCCAGCTCACCTATAACCAGGGGGCGTTCGATAGAGGGCTACACCTTC
TRBV4-1	TRBJ1-5	-	-	CASSQDPSSSSWPQHF	TGCGCCAGCAGCCAAGATCCCAGTAGCTCTAGTTGGCCCCAGCATTTT
TRBV6-5	TRBJ2-5	-	-	CASSRTVQETQYF	TGTGCCAGCAGCCGGACTGTACAAGAGACCCAGTACTTC
TRBV19	TRBJ1-5	-	TRBD1	CASSTGQGVGQPQHF	TGTGCCAGTAGTACGGGACAGGGTGTCGGACAGCCCCAGCATTTT
TRBV5-4	TRBJ2-3	-	TRBD1	CASSVDRAPGDTQYF	TGTGCCAGCAGCGTCGACAGGGCCCCTGGAGATACGCAGTATTTT
TRBV6-5	TRBJ1-1	-	-	CASTERGQLTEAFF	TGTGCCAGCACCGAGCGGGGGCAGTTGACTGAAGCTTTCTTT
TRBV11-2	TRBJ2-3	few	TRBD1	CASSNVVGTGGSDTQYF	TGTGCCAGCAGCAACGTCGTAGGGACAGGGGGATCGGATACGCAGTATTTT
TRBV18	TRBJ2-3	many	-	CASSPLSGSTDTQYF	TGTGCCAGCTCACCACTGTCCGGGAGCACAGATACGCAGTATTTT
TRBV10-3	TRBJ2-5	-	TRBD1	CAISQDRAGETQYF	TGTGCCATCAGTCAGGACAGGGCGGGGGAGACCCAGTACTTC
TRBV5-4	TRBJ2-3	-	TRBD2	CASSSPGLAGVQDTQYF	TGTGCCAGCAGCTCTCCCGGACTAGCGGGAGTGCAAGATACGCAGTATTTT
TRBV5-1	TRBJ2-5	-	TRBD2	CASSLAPLASGSVQYF	TGCGCCAGCAGCTTGGCTCCGTTAGCTAGCGGGAGTGTCCAGTACTTC
TRBV30	TRBJ2-3	-	-	CAWSAGGGFTDTQYF	TGTGCCTGGAGTGCGGGGGGCGGATTCACAGATACGCAGTATTTT
TRBV29-1	TRBJ2-3	-	-	CSVAATDTQYF	TGCAGCGTTGCGGCCACAGATACGCAGTATTTT
TRBV30	TRBJ1-1	-	-	CAWKRNTEAFF	TGTGCCTGGAAGAGGAACACTGAAGCTTTCTTT
TRBV29-1	TRBJ1-1	-	-	CSVQDSYTEAFF	TGCAGCGTGCAGGACAGTTACACTGAAGCTTTCTTT
TRBV11-2	TRBJ2-7	-	-	CASSPDYTSYEQYF	TGTGCCAGCAGCCCGGACTATACCTCCTACGAGCAGTACTTC
TRBV30	TRBJ2-1	-	-	CAWSVDYNEQFF	TGTGCCTGGAGTGTAGACTACAATGAGCAGTTCTTC
TRBV5-1	TRBJ2-5	-	-	CASMDISGSQETQYF	TGCGCCAGCATGGACATCTCAGGTAGCCAAGAGACCCAGTACTTC
TRBV27	TRBJ2-7	-	-	CASSLFTGDTYEQYF	TGTGCCAGCAGTCTCTTTACTGGGGATACCTACGAGCAGTACTTC
TRBV18	TRBJ1-1	-	-	CASSPAGRPEAFF	TGTGCCAGCTCACCCGCGGGGCGCCCTGAAGCTTTCTTT
TRBV14	TRBJ1-2	-	-	CASSQLPRQLYGYTF	TGTGCCAGCAGCCAACTCCCTAGGCAGCTCTATGGCTACACCTTC
TRBV5-1	TRBJ2-1	-	-	CASSQGGRATDNEQFF	TGCGCCAGCAGCCAAGGAGGGCGGGCGACGGACAATGAGCAGTTCTTC
TRBV11-1	TRBJ2-1	-	TRBD2	CASSLSVGAGNEQFF	TGTGCCAGCAGCCTCTCCGTTGGAGCGGGGAATGAGCAGTTCTTC
TRBV5-1	TRBJ1-5	-	-	CASSLEGPNSNQPQHF	TGCGCCAGCAGCTTGGAAGGACCTAATAGCAATCAGCCCCAGCATTTT
TRBV7-7	TRBJ2-2	-	-	CATRDPNTGELFF	TGTGCTACAAGGGATCCGAACACCGGGGAGCTGTTTTTT
TRBV7-2	TRBJ2-5	-	TRBD1	CASSLTTGEFETQYF	TGTGCCAGCAGCTTAACGACAGGGGAATTCGAGACCCAGTACTTC
TRBV10-1	TRBJ2-5	-	-	CASSAGFQETQYF	TGCGCCAGCAGTGCCGGATTCCAAGAGACCCAGTACTTC
TRBV5-1	TRBJ1-4	-	-	CASSTSGPDGEKLFF	TGCGCCAGCAGCACCTCGGGACCGGACGGGGAAAAACTGTTTTTT
TRBV6-5	TRBJ1-2	-	-	CASKRDGPLNYGYTF	TGTGCCAGCAAAAGAGACGGGCCGCTTAACTATGGCTACACCTTC